What follows are 23 T cell receptor beta chains derived from one specimen sequenced in a study of T-cell memory formation after mild COVID-19. MiXCR was run by TCRdb on the 5' RACE reads, yielding one entry per CDR3 protein. Here the sample spans around 510,000 distinct CDR3 sequences, roughly a fifth being singletons. What was sequenced was PBMCs or a T cell subset sorted from them (not recorded which). The receptors shown here come from an adult woman who had mild COVID-19 (a few samples of this study predate the infection). Cell type and time point are not known.

The CDR3 sequence is CASSQVTGGKIGANVLTF. CDR3 nucleotides: TGTGCCAGCAGTCAAGTGACAGGGGGAAAGATTGGGGCCAACGTCCTGACTTTC. This chain links TRBV25-1 with TRBJ2-6; 9 bases agree with TRBD1. J gave up 3 bases and V 5 bases, and 11 bases lay outside the gene matches. The CDR3 covers 18 residues. CDR1 is MGHDK, CDR2 SYGVNS, per germline.

The chain carries TRBV7-2 and TRBJ2-7; weak D call: TRBD1 (6 bases). Germline-derived CDR1 and CDR2 are SGHTA and FQGNSA. CDR3 size: 14 residues. Trimming shortened V by 5 bases and J by 3 bases, and 14 bases separated the two germline ends. CDR3 bases: TGTGCCAGCAGCGCAACAGGGCCATTCTACGAGCAGTACTTC. Translated: CASSATGPFYEQYF. Based on the CDR3 plus reference TRBV7-2 and TRBJ2-7, the full variable domain is GAGVSQSPSNKVTEKGKDVELRCDPISGHTALYWYRQSLGQGLEFLIYFQGNSAPDKSGLPSDRFSAERTGGSVSTLTIQRTQQEDSAVYLCASSATGPFYEQYFGPGTRLTVT.

The V call is TRBV15, the J call TRBJ2-5; D remains unclear. The CDR3 runs 17 residues. V lost 2 bases and J lost 4, with 20 bases in between. The germline V gene encodes CDR1 LNHNV and CDR2 YYDKDF (reference sequence). The CDR3 protein is CATSRSRRGTVGETQYF. The CDR3 nucleotides are TGTGCCACCAGCAGATCCCGTAGAGGCACAGTTGGAGAGACCCAGTACTTC.

The gene calls are TRBV2 and TRBJ2-2; D is perhaps TRBD2 (5 bases). V lost 7 bases to trimming and J lost 7 bases, with 16 bases between them. This CDR3 is 14 amino acids long. CDR1 and CDR2 (germline): SNHLY, FYNNEI. The CDR3 reads CASKIGGSLGELFF. The CDR3 DNA is TGTGCCAGCAAGATAGGAGGCAGCCTCGGGGAGCTGTTTTTT. Filled out from reference TRBV2 and TRBJ2-2, the complete variable domain reads EPEVTQTPSHQVTQMGQEVILRCVPISNHLYFYWYRQILGQKVEFLVSFYNNEISEKSEIFDDQFSVERPDGSNFTLKIRSTKLEDSAMYFCASKIGGSLGELFFGEGSRLTVL.

DNA of the CDR3: TGCAGTGCCCCACAGGGAGGGAACACCGGGGAGCTGTTTTTT. This sequence encodes CSAPQGGNTGELFF. The chain has TRBV20-1 and TRBJ2-2, with D perhaps TRBD1 or TRBD2 (6 bases each). The germline V gene has CDR1 DFQATT and CDR2 SNEGSKA (reference sequence). The length of the CDR3 is 14 residues. Between the trimmed V and J ends, which lost 6 bases and 1 base, there was a span of 12 bases.

The V call is TRBV5-5, the J call TRBJ2-3; 10 bases are a match to TRBD1. V shed 0 bases and J 2 bases; nucleotides not matched to a gene: 3. The CDR3 sequence is 16 residues long. Germline V lookup: CDR1 SGHKS, CDR2 YYEKEE (reference sequence). CDR3 DNA sequence: TGTGCCAGCAGCTTGGTGGACAGGGGGGACACAGATACGCAGTATTTT. Translation: CASSLVDRGDTDTQYF.

With respect to this clonotype: An end of the junction does not agree with germline; a read error may underlie this. The chain is built from TRBV28 and TRBJ1-1, with TRBD1 matching 10 bases. Germline CDR1 and CDR2: MDHEN and SYDVKM. The CDR3 has 12 amino acids. This CDR3 reads CASSRDRGHPIF. DNA for the CDR3: TGTGCCAGCAGTCGAGACAGGGGGCATCCTATCTTT. The full variable domain, in which reference TRBV28 and TRBJ1-1 provide the parts outside the CDR3, is DVKVTQSSRYLVKRTGEKVFLECVQDMDHENMFWYRQDPGLGLRLIYFSYDVKMKEKGDIPEGYSVSREKKERFSLILESASTNQTSMYLCASSRDRGHPIFGQGTRLTVV.

V usage is TRBV20-1 and J usage is TRBJ2-1; 12 nucleotides align to TRBD2. The CDR3 spans 18 residues. V shed 2 bases, J shed 6 bases, and the junction held 14 bases outside the gene matches. Germline CDR1 DFQATT, CDR2 SNEGSKA (reference sequence). The CDR3 bases are TGCAGTGCTAGACCCCGACCGGGACTAGCGGGCCCCTTCAATGAGCAGTTCTTC. It codes for CSARPRPGLAGPFNEQFF.

V and J are TRBV20-1 and TRBJ1-1; D is uncertain. The V end lost 5 bases, the J end lost 4 bases, and 17 bases lay between the germline ends. The germline V gene encodes CDR1 DFQATT and CDR2 SNEGSKA (reference sequence). The CDR3 is 14 amino acids. This CDR3 is CSAHNPKRVTEAFF. CDR3 DNA sequence: TGCAGTGCTCATAATCCGAAAAGGGTCACTGAAGCTTTCTTT.

The table lists this clonotype with a few counts. CDR3: CASSQNSRAGEQYF. CDR3 nucleotides: TGCGCCAGCAGCCAGAACTCCAGGGCTGGCGAGCAGTACTTC. V usage is TRBV5-1 and J usage is TRBJ2-7; TRBD1 might be the D (5 bases). Germline CDR1 and CDR2: SGHRS and YFSETQ. The CDR3 has 14 residues. With 4 bases removed from V and 6 bases from J, the gap between germline ends came to 17 bases.

CDR3 coding DNA: TGTGCCATCAGTACAGGGATAGGCTCCTACGAGCAGTACTTC. Translation gives CAISTGIGSYEQYF. The chain links TRBV10-3 to TRBJ2-7; D might be TRBD1 (6 bases). The germline V gene encodes CDR1 ENHRY and CDR2 SYGVKD. V was clipped by 5 bases and J by 0 bases, with 11 bases between them. This CDR3 has 14 amino acids.

V usage is TRBV12-3 or TRBV12-4 and J usage is TRBJ2-2, with D unclear. This CDR3 is 13 amino acids long. Trimming took 8 bases from V and 3 from J, leaving 10 bases between them. CDR3 sequence (DNA): TGTGCCAGCCCGCCTGACTACACCGGGGAGCTGTTTTTT. Amino acids: CASPPDYTGELFF.

CDR3 sequence reads: CASSQGQGVLYEQYF. The CDR3 DNA is TGCGCCAGCAGCCAGGGGCAGGGGGTTTTGTACGAGCAGTACTTC. V usage is TRBV23-1 and J usage is TRBJ2-7; 7 bases map to TRBD1. TRBV23-1 is marked as an open reading frame, function uncertain. After removal of 6 bases from V and 4 bases from J, the junction contained 12 bases not matched to a gene. The CDR3 runs 15 residues.

This clonotype turned up a few times. This CDR3 reads CASSLDGGPTGELFF. In nucleotides, the CDR3 is TGCGCCAGCAGCTTGGATGGGGGCCCCACCGGGGAGCTGTTTTTT. This chain uses TRBV5-1 with TRBJ2-2; D may be TRBD1 (6 bases). This CDR3 region has 15 residues. V was cut by 0 bases and J by 4 bases, with 10 bases left in between. Germline CDR1 is SGHRS and CDR2 is YFSETQ.

This clonotype was recorded many times. The chain employs TRBV29-1 and TRBJ2-2; no clear D gene. The CDR3 has 13 amino acids. The V gene lost 5 bases and the J gene lost 5 bases, with 12 bases spanning the gap. Per germline, CDR1 SQVTM and CDR2 ANQGSEA. CDR3 nucleotides: TGCAGCGTTTCGTTCGGCGGTACCGGGGAGCTGTTTTTT. Translated, it gives CSVSFGGTGELFF.

The chain has TRBV4-3 and TRBJ2-3; D tentatively fits TRBD1 or TRBD2 (5 bases each). V lost 0 bases, J lost 0 bases, and 13 bases lay in between. This CDR3 spans 17 amino acids. Per germline, CDR1 LGHNA and CDR2 YSLEER. The CDR3 DNA reads TGCGCCAGCAGCCAAGATAGGGGAGCTTGGAGCACAGATACGCAGTATTTT. Translation: CASSQDRGAWSTDTQYF.

CDR3 nucleotide sequence: TGTGCCAGCAGCTCGGGACAGGGGAGGACCGGGGAGCTGTTTTTT. Translation gives CASSSGQGRTGELFF. The chain recombines TRBV6-5 with TRBJ2-2; TRBD1 agrees at 10 bases. The CDR3 is 15 amino acids. The V gene end was trimmed by 6 bases and the J gene end by 5 bases; junction bases not matched to a gene: 6. Germline CDR1 and CDR2: MNHEY and SVGAGI.

V is TRBV19 and J is TRBJ1-2; D remains unclear. The germline gives CDR1 LNHDA, CDR2 SQIVND (reference sequence). Trimming left V 7 bases short and J 3 bases short, with 12 bases between. The CDR3 is 13 residues long. The CDR3: CASTPSGYYGYTF. The DNA of the CDR3 is TGTGCCAGTACTCCGTCGGGGTACTATGGCTACACCTTC.

This chain links TRBV9 with TRBJ1-6; tentatively, D is TRBD1 (5 bases). Trimming took 4 bases from V and 4 from J, leaving 12 bases between them. The germline V gene has CDR1 SGDLS and CDR2 YYNGEE. The length of the CDR3 is 15 residues. In DNA form, the CDR3 reads TGTGCCAGCAGCTCGGGGGACGGTTATAATTCACCCCTCCACTTT. Translation gives CASSSGDGYNSPLHF.

The rearrangement links TRBV7-9 to TRBJ2-3; D remains ambiguous. CDR1 and CDR2 from the germline V gene are SEHNR and FQNEAQ (reference sequence). The CDR3 is 13 residues long. The V end lost 5 bases, the J end lost 2 bases, and 8 bases lay between the germline ends. The CDR3 loop is CASSTSPTDTQYF. The CDR3 DNA follows: TGTGCCAGCAGCACGAGCCCCACAGATACGCAGTATTTT.

This clonotype has only a few counts. The chain uses TRBV4-1 and TRBJ2-5; D possibly corresponds to TRBD1 (6 bases). V was cut by 0 bases and J by 4 bases, with 12 bases left in between. CDR3 length: 15 amino acids. Germline CDR1 reads MGHRA; CDR2 reads YSYEKL. The CDR3 DNA reads as TGCGCCAGCAGCCAAGAAGGGGCAGGGGTAGAGACCCAGTACTTC. Its translation: CASSQEGAGVETQYF.

The chain uses TRBV6-2 or TRBV6-3 and TRBJ2-7; 7 nucleotides match TRBD1. This CDR3 has 13 residues. V trimming: 8 bases; J trimming: 0 bases; junction bases outside the gene matches: 4. Germline assignment: CDR1 MNHEY and CDR2 SVGEGT. Here the CDR3 DNA reads TGTGCCAGCGTAGCAGGGGGCTCCTACGAGCAGTACTTC. Residues: CASVAGGSYEQYF.

Only a few counts were recorded for this clonotype. The chain links TRBV5-1 to TRBJ2-2, with 7 bases that match TRBD1. The junction had 8 bases not matched to a gene; V was cut back by 3 bases and J by 0 bases. Germline-derived CDR1 and CDR2 are SGHRS and YFSETQ. The CDR3 has 17 amino acids. Here the CDR3 DNA reads TGCGCCAGCAGCTCGCCCCGACAGGGTTCGAACACCGGGGAGCTGTTTTTT. This codes for CASSSPRQGSNTGELFF.